This TCR beta chain was documented in a study of blood T cell repertoires in COVID-19 (dated by TCRdb to about 2020). Background for the entire study: The collaborator samples originated in the United States, Italy and Spain and spanned the acute and convalescent phases of COVID-19. The material from the prospective study consisted of cDNA or gDNA derived from T cells, B-cell-depleted T cells, or PBMCs. The dataset comprised deeply sampled blood TCRbeta repertoires from subjects exposed to, actively infected with, or recovered from COVID-19. A freely available public database, intended as a resource for researchers studying the immune response to SARS-CoV-2, is where the repertoires were released. Samples came from the ongoing ImmuneRACE study (first 160 participants) plus 1,254 subjects from 6 global collaborators. Nearly every sample came with metadata listing a de-identified subject ID, COVID-19 status, age in years and sex. Where available, HLA class I and class II types were taken from metadata supplied by the sample provider and were not determined by assay-based typing.

About this clone itself: Its specific antigen is unknown. Per-base qualities were not stored, and no clone one base away is much larger.

TCRbeta CDR3 regions were amplified from genomic DNA by means of the immunoSEQ Assay, a bias-controlled multiplex PCR. Per the authors' processing: The number of nucleated cells in each sample was estimated from the amplification of reference gene primers within the assay. Sequence reads were collapsed and filtered to measure the absolute abundance of every unique TCRbeta CDR3 rearrangement. For each sample, productive Simpson clonality was calculated as the square root of Simpson's diversity index across productive rearrangements. TCRdb took over this immuneACCESS table, retaining in-frame rearrangements with V and J assigned. Such tables are incomplete; in checked studies, under half of the missing clones stem from an unresolved V gene, and the remainder is unexplained. For V, J and clone size, that table is used; D and trimming come from the DNA. A total of some 73,000 clones appear in this sample, approximately 80% of them only once. Roughly 4% of the sample rests with the top ten.

The full study reports these points: Clinical and demographic metadata were provided uncurated, with the amount varying by source and participant.

Each collaborating institution followed its own protocols to collect whole blood in K2EDTA tubes. For TCRbeta analysis, collaborator samples were shipped as frozen whole blood, as isolated PBMCs, or as DNA extracted from either sample type. The origin of this receptor is a woman aged 60 to 75 with acute or convalescent COVID-19. What was sequenced was peripheral blood.

The CDR3 reads as follows: CASSWTGGNSPLHF. DNA sequence: TGTGCCAGTAGTTGGACAGGAGGTAATTCACCCCTCCACTTT. This receptor chain uses TRBV19 and TRBJ1-6; the central 7 bases match TRBD1. The CDR3 has 14 amino acids, counting the end cysteine and phenylalanine. Of all the DNA, just the CDR3 is kept, 42 bases in frame from base 1. The germline V gene (reference sequence) gives CDR1 as LNHDA and CDR2 as SQIVND. The V end gives up 5 bases and the J end 6 bases, leaving 4 bases in the junction not matched to a gene.